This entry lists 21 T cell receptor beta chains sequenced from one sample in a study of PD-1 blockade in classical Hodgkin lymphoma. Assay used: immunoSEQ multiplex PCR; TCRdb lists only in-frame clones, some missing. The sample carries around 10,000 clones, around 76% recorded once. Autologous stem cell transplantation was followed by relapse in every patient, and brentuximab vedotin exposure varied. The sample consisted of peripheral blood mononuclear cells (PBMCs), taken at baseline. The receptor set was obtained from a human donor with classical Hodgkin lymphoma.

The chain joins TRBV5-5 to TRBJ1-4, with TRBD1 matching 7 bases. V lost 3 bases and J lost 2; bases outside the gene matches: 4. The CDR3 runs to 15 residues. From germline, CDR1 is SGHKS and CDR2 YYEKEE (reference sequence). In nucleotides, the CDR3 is TGTGCCAGCAGCTCACAGGGGAATACTAATGAAAAACTGTTTTTT. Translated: CASSSQGNTNEKLFF.

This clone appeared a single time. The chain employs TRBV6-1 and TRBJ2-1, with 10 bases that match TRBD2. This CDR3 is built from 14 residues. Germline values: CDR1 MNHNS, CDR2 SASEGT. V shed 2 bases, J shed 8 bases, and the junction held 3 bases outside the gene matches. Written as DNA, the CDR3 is TGTGCCAGCAGTGAACGACTAGCGGGCCATGAGCAGTTCTTC. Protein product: CASSERLAGHEQFF.

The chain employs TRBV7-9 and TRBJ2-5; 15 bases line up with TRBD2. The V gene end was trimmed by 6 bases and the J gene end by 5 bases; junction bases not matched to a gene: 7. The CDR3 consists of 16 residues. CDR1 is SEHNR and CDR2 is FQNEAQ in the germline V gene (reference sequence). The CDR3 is CASRPGLAGGGETQYF. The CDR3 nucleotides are TGTGCCAGCAGGCCGGGACTAGCGGGAGGCGGGGAGACCCAGTACTTC.

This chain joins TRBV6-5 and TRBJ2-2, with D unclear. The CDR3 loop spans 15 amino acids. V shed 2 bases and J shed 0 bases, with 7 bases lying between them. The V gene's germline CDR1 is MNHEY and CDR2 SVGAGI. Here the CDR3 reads CASSYRGTNTGELFF. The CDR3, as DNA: TGTGCCAGCAGTTACCGAGGAACGAACACCGGGGAGCTGTTTTTT.

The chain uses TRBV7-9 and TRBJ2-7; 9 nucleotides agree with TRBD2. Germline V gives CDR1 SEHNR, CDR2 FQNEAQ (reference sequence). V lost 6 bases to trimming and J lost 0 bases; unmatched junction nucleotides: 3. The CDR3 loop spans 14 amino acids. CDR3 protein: CASSLSGSSYEQYF. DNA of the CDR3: TGTGCCAGCAGTCTTAGCGGGAGCTCCTACGAGCAGTACTTC.

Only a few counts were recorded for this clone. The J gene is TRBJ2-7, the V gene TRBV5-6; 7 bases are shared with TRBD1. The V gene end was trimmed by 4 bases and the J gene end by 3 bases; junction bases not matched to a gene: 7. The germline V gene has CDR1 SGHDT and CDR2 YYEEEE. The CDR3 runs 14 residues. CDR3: CASSETGTVYEQYF. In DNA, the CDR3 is TGTGCCAGCAGCGAGACAGGGACAGTCTACGAGCAGTACTTC.

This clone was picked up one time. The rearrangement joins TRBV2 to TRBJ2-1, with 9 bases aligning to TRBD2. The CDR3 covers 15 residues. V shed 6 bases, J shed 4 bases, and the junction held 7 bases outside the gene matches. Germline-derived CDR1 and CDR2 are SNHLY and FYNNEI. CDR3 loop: CASSIQGLAYNEQFF. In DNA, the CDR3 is TGTGCCAGCAGCATACAGGGACTAGCATACAATGAGCAGTTCTTC.

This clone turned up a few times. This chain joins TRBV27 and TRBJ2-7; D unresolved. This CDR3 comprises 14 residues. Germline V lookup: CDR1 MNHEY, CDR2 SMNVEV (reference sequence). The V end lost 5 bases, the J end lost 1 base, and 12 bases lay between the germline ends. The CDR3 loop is CASSAALSSYEQYF. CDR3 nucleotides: TGTGCCAGCAGTGCCGCTTTAAGTTCCTACGAGCAGTACTTC.

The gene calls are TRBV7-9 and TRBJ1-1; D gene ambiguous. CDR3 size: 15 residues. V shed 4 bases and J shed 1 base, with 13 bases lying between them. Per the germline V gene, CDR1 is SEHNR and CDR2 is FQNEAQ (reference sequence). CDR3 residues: CASSSLHGRNTEAFF. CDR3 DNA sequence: TGTGCCAGCAGCTCACTACACGGTAGGAACACTGAAGCTTTCTTT.

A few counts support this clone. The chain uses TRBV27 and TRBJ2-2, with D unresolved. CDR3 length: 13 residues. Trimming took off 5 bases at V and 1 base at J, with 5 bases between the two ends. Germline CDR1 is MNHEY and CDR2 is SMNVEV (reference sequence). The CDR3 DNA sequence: TGTGCCAGCAGTCAGGAGAACACCGGGGAGCTGTTTTTT. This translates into CASSQENTGELFF.

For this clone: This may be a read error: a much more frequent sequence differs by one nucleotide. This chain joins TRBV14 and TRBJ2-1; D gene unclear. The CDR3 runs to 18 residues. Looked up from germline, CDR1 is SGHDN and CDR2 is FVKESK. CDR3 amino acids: CANSQLGPLRISQIEQFF. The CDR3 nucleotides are TGTGCCAACAGCCAGTTAGGACCCCTTAGGATCTCCCAAATTGAGCAGTTCTTC.

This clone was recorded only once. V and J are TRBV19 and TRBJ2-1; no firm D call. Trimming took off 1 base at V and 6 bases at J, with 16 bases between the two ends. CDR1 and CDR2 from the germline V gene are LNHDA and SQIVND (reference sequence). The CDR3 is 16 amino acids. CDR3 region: CASSIVGADPSNEQFF. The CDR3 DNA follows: TGTGCCAGTAGTATAGTGGGCGCAGACCCAAGCAATGAGCAGTTCTTC.

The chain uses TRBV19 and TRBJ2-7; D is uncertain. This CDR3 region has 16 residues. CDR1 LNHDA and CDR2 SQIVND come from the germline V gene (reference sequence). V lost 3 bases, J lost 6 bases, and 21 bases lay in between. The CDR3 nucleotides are TGTGCCAGTAGTATCGGCTTGTCTTTTCGCTCGGGCGAGCAGTACTTC. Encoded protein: CASSIGLSFRSGEQYF.

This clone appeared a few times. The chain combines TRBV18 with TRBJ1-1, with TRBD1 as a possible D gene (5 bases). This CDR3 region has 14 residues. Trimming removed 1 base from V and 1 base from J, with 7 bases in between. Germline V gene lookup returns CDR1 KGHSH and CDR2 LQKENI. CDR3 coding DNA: TGTGCCAGCTCACCACGAGACAGGAACACTGAAGCTTTCTTT. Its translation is CASSPRDRNTEAFF. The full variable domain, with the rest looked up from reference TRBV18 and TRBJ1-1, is NAGVMQNPRHLVRRRGQEARLRCSPMKGHSHVYWYRQLPEEGLKFMVYLQKENIIDESGMPKERFSAEFPKEGPSILRIQQVVRGDSAAYFCASSPRDRNTEAFFGQGTRLTVV.

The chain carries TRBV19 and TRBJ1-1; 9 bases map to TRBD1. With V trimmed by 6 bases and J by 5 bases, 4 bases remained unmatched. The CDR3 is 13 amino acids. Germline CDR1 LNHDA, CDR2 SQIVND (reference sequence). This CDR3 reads CASRGQGRTEAFF. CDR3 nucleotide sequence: TGTGCCAGTAGAGGACAGGGGCGGACTGAAGCTTTCTTT.

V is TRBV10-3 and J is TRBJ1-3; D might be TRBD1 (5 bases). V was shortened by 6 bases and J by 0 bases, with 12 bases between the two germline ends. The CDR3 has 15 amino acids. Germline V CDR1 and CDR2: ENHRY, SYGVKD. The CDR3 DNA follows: TGTGCCATCAGCGCTGACAGTAACTCTGGAAACACCATATATTTT. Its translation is CAISADSNSGNTIYF.

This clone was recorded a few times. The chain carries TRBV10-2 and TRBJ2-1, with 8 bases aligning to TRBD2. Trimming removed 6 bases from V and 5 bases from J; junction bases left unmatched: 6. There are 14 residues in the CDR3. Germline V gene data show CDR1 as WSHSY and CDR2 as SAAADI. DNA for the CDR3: TGCGCCAGCAGCGGGACTAGTAACAACAATGAGCAGTTCTTC. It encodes CASSGTSNNNEQFF.

CDR3 protein: CAISPGGGTNEQFF. CDR3 in DNA: TGTGCCATCAGTCCGGGAGGGGGTACAAATGAGCAGTTCTTC. The V gene is TRBV10-3, the J gene TRBJ2-1; 8 bases map to TRBD2. The V and J ends lost 5 bases and 7 bases, in that order; junction bases with no gene match: 7. The CDR3 covers 14 residues. CDR1 is ENHRY and CDR2 is SYGVKD in the germline V gene.

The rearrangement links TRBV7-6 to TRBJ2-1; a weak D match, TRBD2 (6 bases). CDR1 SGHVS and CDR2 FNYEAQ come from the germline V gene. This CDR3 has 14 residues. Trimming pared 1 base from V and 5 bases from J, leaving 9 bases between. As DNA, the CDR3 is TGTGCCAGCAGCTTAGTCGGCGGGGACAATGAGCAGTTCTTC. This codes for CASSLVGGDNEQFF.

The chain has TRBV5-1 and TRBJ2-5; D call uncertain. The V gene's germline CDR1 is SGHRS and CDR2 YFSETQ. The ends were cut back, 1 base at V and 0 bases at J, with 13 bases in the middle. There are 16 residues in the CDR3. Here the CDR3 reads CASSLKASEYQETQYF. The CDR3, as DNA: TGCGCCAGCAGCTTGAAGGCTAGTGAGTACCAAGAGACCCAGTACTTC.

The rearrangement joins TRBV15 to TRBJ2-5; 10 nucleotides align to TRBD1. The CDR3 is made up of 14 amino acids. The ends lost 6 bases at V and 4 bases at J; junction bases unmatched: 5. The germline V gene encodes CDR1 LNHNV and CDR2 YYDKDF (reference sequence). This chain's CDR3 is CATRSGDRGETQYF. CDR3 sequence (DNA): TGTGCCACCAGATCCGGGGACAGGGGAGAGACCCAGTACTTC. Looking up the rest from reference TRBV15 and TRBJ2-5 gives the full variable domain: DAMVIQNPRYQVTQFGKPVTLSCSQTLNHNVMYWYQQKSSQAPKLLFHYYDKDFNNEADTPDNFQSRRPNTSFCFLDIRSPGLGDTAMYLCATRSGDRGETQYFGPGTRLLVL.